This T cell receptor beta chain was retrieved from a study of shared clonotypes between healthy human individuals. Study information: Participating donors consisted of two women and a few men aged 18 to 49.

Remarks on this clone: No antigen is known for it.

Broader study findings: Lower generation probabilities were found for non-shared clonotypes than for those shared by all four donors.

TCRdb keeps only in-frame clones here, not all; method: immunoSEQ multiplex PCR. Of under 1,900,000 clones in the sample, 97% to 99% are singletons; the top ten hold about 0.34%. Trimming shortened V by 3 bases and J by 5 bases, and 11 bases separated the two germline ends. Germline-derived CDR1 and CDR2 are SNHLY and FYNNEI. The CDR3 length is 14 residues. The receptor was derived from a man aged 25 to 45 in good health. Sequenced sample: naive CD4+ T cells sorted from blood. Subset indicated: CD45RA+ positively selected. This rearrangement joins TRBV2 to TRBJ1-5; no clear D. This CDR3 reads CASSDSIRDQPQHF. The CDR3 DNA reads TGTGCCAGCAGTGATAGTATCCGGGATCAGCCCCAGCATTTT.